The 29 T cell receptor beta chains below were found in one sample sequenced in a study of CD8+ T cells in alopecia areata. Following RNA extraction, reverse transcription yielded cDNA that acted as the sequencing template. Some clones are missing from TCRdb's copy, which holds only in-frame ones; the method was immunoSEQ multiplex PCR. The sample consists of around 120,000 clones, approximately 47% of them appearing once. Input material: NKG2D-low CD8+ T cells sorted from blood. All receptors derive from a human donor with alopecia areata.

The V and J genes are TRBV27 and TRBJ2-7, with a possible D match to TRBD1 (6 bases). The germline V gene encodes CDR1 MNHEY and CDR2 SMNVEV (reference sequence). The CDR3 totals 16 residues. V was pared by 5 bases and J by 7 bases, with 24 bases between. CDR3 amino acids: CASSGTPGHRQGEQYF. CDR3 in DNA: TGTGCCAGCAGTGGAACACCGGGACACCGGCAAGGTGAGCAGTACTTC.

J is TRBJ2-1 and V is TRBV30; TRBD2 is a possible D gene (5 bases). CDR3 size: 12 residues. CDR1 and CDR2 (germline): GTSNPN, SVGIG (reference sequence). Deletions cut 5 bases from V and 10 bases from J, with 15 bases between. The CDR3, as DNA: TGTGCCTGGGCCCGGAGGTCTATGGAGCAGTTCTTC. Translating gives CAWARRSMEQFF.

This rearrangement joins TRBV19 to TRBJ2-1, with D perhaps matching TRBD1 (5 bases). Trimming removed 3 bases from V and 3 bases from J, with 21 bases in between. Germline V lookup: CDR1 LNHDA, CDR2 SQIVND (reference sequence). This CDR3 region has 18 residues. This CDR3 is CASSISQEPRLYYNEQFF. Here the CDR3 DNA reads TGTGCCAGTAGTATCTCACAGGAGCCGCGGCTCTACTACAATGAGCAGTTCTTC.

Points on this clone: Within the sample, other DNA sequences also encode this same CDR3. The chain links TRBV29-1 to TRBJ2-1; no clear D. Germline V gene sequence: CDR1 SQVTM, CDR2 ANQGSEA. V was cut by 4 bases and J by 8 bases, with 3 bases left in between. The CDR3 is 9 residues long. DNA of the CDR3: TGCAGCGTTGGCGATGAGCAGTTCTTC. As protein: CSVGDEQFF.

Concerning this clone itself: Other DNA variants within this sample encode the same CDR3. CDR3: CASSGNYGYTF. The CDR3 coding sequence is TGTGCCAGCAGCGGTAACTATGGCTACACCTTC. This chain joins TRBV2 and TRBJ1-2; D uncertain. This CDR3 comprises 11 residues. The V gene's germline CDR1 is SNHLY and CDR2 FYNNEI. The V and J ends lost 6 bases and 1 base respectively, with 3 bases between them.

The chain combines TRBV5-1 with TRBJ2-1; tentative D call: TRBD2 (6 bases). Trimming took 0 bases from V and 3 from J, leaving 7 bases between them. Germline V gives CDR1 SGHRS, CDR2 YFSETQ. This CDR3 is built from 14 residues. As DNA, the CDR3 is TGCGCCAGCAGCTTGGTGCGGGACTACAATGAGCAGTTCTTC. This encodes CASSLVRDYNEQFF.

In this sample, this clone turned up a few times. The chain couples TRBV29-1 to TRBJ2-1; 15 bases align to TRBD2. CDR1 is SQVTM and CDR2 is ANQGSEA in the germline V gene. The trim removed 7 bases at V and 2 bases at J, leaving 3 bases unmatched. The CDR3 extends over 15 amino acids. CDR3 loop: CSAGTSGGTYNEQFF. The DNA for the CDR3 is TGCAGCGCAGGGACTAGCGGGGGGACCTACAATGAGCAGTTCTTC.

The V gene is TRBV5-6, the J gene TRBJ2-5; D possibly matches TRBD1 or TRBD2 (5 bases each). Trimming pared 1 base from V and 6 bases from J, leaving 13 bases between. The CDR3 consists of 14 residues. Per the germline V gene, CDR1 is SGHDT and CDR2 is YYEEEE. CDR3 residues: CASSLITGPKTQYF. Here the CDR3 DNA reads TGTGCCAGCAGCTTGATCACGGGGCCGAAGACCCAGTACTTC.

This clone was counted a few times. V usage is TRBV7-9 and J usage is TRBJ2-1; D call uncertain. CDR1 is SEHNR, CDR2 FQNEAQ, per germline (reference sequence). Deletions cut 5 bases from V and 7 bases from J, with 9 bases between. The CDR3 sequence is 12 residues long. The DNA for the CDR3 is TGTGCCAGCAGCCACAACAGTAATGAGCAGTTCTTC. Residues: CASSHNSNEQFF.

This clone appeared a few times. The gene calls are TRBV13 and TRBJ1-5, with D maybe TRBD1 (6 bases). There are 13 residues in the CDR3. V dropped 5 bases and J dropped 3 bases, with 8 bases sitting between them. CDR1 and CDR2 from the germline V gene are PRHDT and FYEKMQ (reference sequence). In DNA form, the CDR3 reads TGTGCCAGCAGCACAGGGACCAATCAGCCCCAGCATTTT. Translating gives CASSTGTNQPQHF.

The rearrangement joins TRBV6-6 to TRBJ2-5, with 8 bases identical to TRBD2. The germline CDR1 and CDR2 sequences are MNHNY and SVGAGI (reference sequence). The CDR3 consists of 14 residues. J gave up 4 bases and V 5 bases, and 6 bases lay outside the gene matches. CDR3 residues: CASSPTRGGETQYF. The CDR3 DNA follows: TGTGCCAGCAGTCCTACCCGGGGGGGAGAGACCCAGTACTTC.

The V and J genes are TRBV30 and TRBJ2-3; D may match TRBD1 or TRBD2 (5 bases each). The CDR3 is 15 amino acids. With 3 bases removed from V and 2 bases from J, the gap between germline ends came to 15 bases. Germline CDR1 and CDR2: GTSNPN and SVGIG (reference sequence). The CDR3, as DNA: TGTGCCTGGAGCTCAGGGACGGGCCTCACAGATACGCAGTATTTT. Translation: CAWSSGTGLTDTQYF. Combining the CDR3 with reference TRBV30 and TRBJ2-3 gives the whole variable domain SQTIHQWPATLVQPVGSPLSLECTVEGTSNPNLYWYRQAAGRGLQLLFYSVGIGQISSEVPQNLSASRPQDRQFILSSKKLLLSDSGFYLCAWSSGTGLTDTQYFGPGTRLTVL.

The chain has TRBV9 and TRBJ1-1; 7 bases map to TRBD1. Germline V gene sequence: CDR1 SGDLS, CDR2 YYNGEE. This CDR3 has 11 amino acids. With 7 bases clipped from V and 7 bases from J, the junction kept 4 bases outside the gene matches. The CDR3 sequence: CASGTALEAFF. The CDR3 DNA is TGTGCCAGCGGGACAGCCCTTGAAGCTTTCTTT.

This clone was counted between two and nine times. The chain links TRBV28 to TRBJ2-7; no reliable D call. V was pared by 6 bases and J by 7 bases, with 19 bases between. The germline gives CDR1 MDHEN, CDR2 SYDVKM. The CDR3 runs 14 residues. CDR3 loop: CASSHRARNEEQYF. The CDR3, as DNA: TGTGCCAGCAGCCACCGGGCCCGGAACGAGGAGCAGTACTTC.

This clone was detected only once. Other DNA sequences from this sample encode an identical CDR3 as well. The genes are TRBV29-1 and TRBJ2-7; 8 bases match TRBD1. Germline CDR1 and CDR2: SQVTM and ANQGSEA. The CDR3 spans 14 residues. After removal of 3 bases from V and 0 bases from J, the junction contained 4 bases not matched to a gene. The CDR3 region has the DNA TGCAGCGTTGATGGGACAGGTGACTCCTACGAGCAGTACTTC. As protein: CSVDGTGDSYEQYF.

The rearrangement links TRBV2 to TRBJ1-2; the match to TRBD1 covers 7 bases. The CDR3 sequence is 14 residues long. The junction had 10 bases not matched to a gene; V was cut back by 10 bases and J by 2 bases. The germline CDR1 and CDR2 sequences are SNHLY and FYNNEI. The CDR3 region is CAIPGDSGNYGYTF. CDR3 in DNA: TGTGCCATCCCGGGGGACAGTGGGAACTATGGCTACACCTTC.

Only a few counts were recorded for this clone. The chain uses TRBV29-1 and TRBJ1-1, with D unclear. The CDR3 has 12 amino acids. Trimming shortened V by 7 bases and J by 4 bases, and 13 bases separated the two germline ends. From germline, CDR1 is SQVTM and CDR2 ANQGSEA. Written as DNA, the CDR3 is TGCAGCGCTCGGCCTTCCGGCACTGAAGCTTTCTTT. Protein: CSARPSGTEAFF.

The chain is built from TRBV29-1 and TRBJ2-2, with a possible D match to TRBD1 (5 bases). V was cut by 4 bases and J by 0 bases, with 6 bases left in between. Germline loops: CDR1 SQVTM, CDR2 ANQGSEA. The CDR3 sequence is 13 residues long. Here the CDR3 reads CSVGTPNTGELFF. The CDR3 nucleotides read TGCAGCGTTGGGACACCGAACACCGGGGAGCTGTTTTTT.

The rearrangement uses TRBV28 and TRBJ1-5; D not resolved. Trimming cost V 3 bases and J 4 bases, with 10 bases left between them. The CDR3 has 14 amino acids. Germline values: CDR1 MDHEN, CDR2 SYDVKM. CDR3 DNA sequence: TGTGCCAGCAGTTTCCGACACTTGAATCAGCCCCAGCATTTT. Its translation: CASSFRHLNQPQHF.

This clone came up a few times. The rearrangement joins TRBV5-6 to TRBJ2-7; D is unresolved. This CDR3 comprises 11 residues. V lost 4 bases to trimming and J lost 0 bases, with 2 bases between them. The V gene's germline CDR1 is SGHDT and CDR2 YYEEEE. CDR3: CASSHSYEQYF. In DNA, the CDR3 is TGTGCCAGCAGCCACTCCTACGAGCAGTACTTC.

CDR3 sequence reads: CASSLGYNHVGQYF. The DNA of the CDR3 is TGTGCCAGCAGCCTAGGCTACAATCACGTCGGGCAGTACTTC. The gene calls are TRBV11-1 and TRBJ2-7; D ambiguous. The CDR3 contains 14 residues. V lost 5 bases and J lost 9, with 20 bases in between. The V gene's germline CDR1 is SGHAT and CDR2 FQDESV (reference sequence).

This clone was counted a few times. V usage is TRBV19 and J usage is TRBJ2-7; D perhaps matches TRBD2 (5 bases). This CDR3 comprises 14 residues. Germline CDR1 LNHDA, CDR2 SQIVND (reference sequence). Trimming took 2 bases from V and 3 from J, leaving 11 bases between them. DNA for the CDR3: TGTGCCAGTAGTATACGGGGTTTAATCTACGAGCAGTACTTC. The encoded protein is CASSIRGLIYEQYF.

In this sample, this clone turned up a few times. The chain's CDR3 is CASSFDRRDNEQFF. DNA of the CDR3: TGTGCCAGCAGTTTCGACCGACGGGACAATGAGCAGTTCTTC. The chain has TRBV28 and TRBJ2-1, with D hard to call. Trimming pared 3 bases from V and 5 bases from J, leaving 11 bases between. CDR1 MDHEN and CDR2 SYDVKM come from the germline V gene. This CDR3 has 14 residues.

The chain joins TRBV29-1 to TRBJ2-1; 8 bases align to TRBD2. CDR3 length: 13 residues. Germline CDR1 is SQVTM and CDR2 is ANQGSEA. Trimming at V came to 3 bases and at J to 9 bases, leaving 7 bases not matched to a gene. In nucleotides, the CDR3 is TGCAGCGTTGACCCGGGGGGGAGGCCTGAGCAGTTCTTC. It specifies CSVDPGGRPEQFF.

The V and J genes are TRBV5-1 and TRBJ2-7; TRBD2 aligns across 12 bases. The length of the CDR3 is 15 residues. V was pared by 4 bases and J by 2 bases, with 4 bases of the junction left unmatched. Germline lookup yields CDR1 SGHRS and CDR2 YFSETQ. The CDR3 bases are TGCGCCAGCAGCCGCGGACTAGCGGGGACCTACGAGCAGTACTTC. This translates into CASSRGLAGTYEQYF.

This chain uses TRBV4-1 with TRBJ2-7, with D uncertain. The CDR3 spans 12 residues. Per germline, CDR1 MGHRA and CDR2 YSYEKL. The CDR3 region has the DNA TGCGCGAGCCGAGGTGCAAGCTACGAGCAGTACTTC. Amino acid sequence: CASRGASYEQYF.

In nucleotides, the CDR3 is TGCAGCGTTGAGCCTAGCGGGTACCAAGAGACCCAGTACTTC. Protein: CSVEPSGYQETQYF. The chain employs TRBV29-1 and TRBJ2-5; 8 bases align to TRBD2. The CDR3 is 14 residues long. With V trimmed by 3 bases and J by 0 bases, 3 bases remained unmatched. Germline CDR1 is SQVTM and CDR2 is ANQGSEA.

This clone occurred a few times. The CDR3: CRSRRTGVAEQYF. The CDR3 DNA is TGCAGGTCGAGGCGCACTGGGGTGGCCGAGCAGTACTTC. The chain links TRBV29-1 to TRBJ2-7; D unclear. From germline, CDR1 is SQVTM and CDR2 ANQGSEA. CDR3 length equals 13 residues.

The chain combines TRBV6-4 with TRBJ2-2, with 11 nucleotides matching TRBD1. Germline V CDR1 and CDR2: MRHNA, SNTAGT. The junction had 5 bases not matched to a gene; V was cut back by 2 bases and J by 6 bases. This CDR3 has 16 amino acids. CDR3 nucleotide sequence: TGTGCCAGCAGTGACGCCCGGGACAGGGGGGCCGGGGAGCTGTTTTTT. Translating it yields CASSDARDRGAGELFF.